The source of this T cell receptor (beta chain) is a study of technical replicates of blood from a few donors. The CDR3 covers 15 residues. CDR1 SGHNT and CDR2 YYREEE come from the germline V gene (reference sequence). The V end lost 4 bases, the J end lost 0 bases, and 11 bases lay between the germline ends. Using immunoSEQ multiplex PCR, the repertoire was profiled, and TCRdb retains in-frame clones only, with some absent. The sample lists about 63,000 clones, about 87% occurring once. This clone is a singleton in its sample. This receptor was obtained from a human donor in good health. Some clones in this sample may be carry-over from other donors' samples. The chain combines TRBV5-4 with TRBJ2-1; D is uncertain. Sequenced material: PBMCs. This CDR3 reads CASSLDPSSYNEQFF. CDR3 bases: TGTGCCAGCAGCCTGGACCCCAGCTCCTACAATGAGCAGTTCTTC.